One and the same sample provided the 22 T cell receptor beta chains below, sequenced in a study of patients and donors after allogeneic stem cell transplantation. TCRdb re-called the RT-PCR reads with MiXCR, one entry per CDR3 protein. Among about a million distinct CDR3 sequences listed, approximately 18% were seen once. The specimen was blood, either unsorted or a sorted T cell fraction (not recorded which). The receptors derive from a human donor who was either an allogeneic HSCT recipient or a stem cell or donor lymphocyte infusion donor (not recorded which). It is not recorded whose cells these are; they may come from a transplant donor.

This clonotype has only a few counts. The chain joins TRBV7-2 to TRBJ1-2; no definite D call. The germline CDR1 and CDR2 sequences are SGHTA and FQGNSA. Trimming pared 1 base from V and 7 bases from J, leaving 13 bases between. The CDR3 runs 14 residues. The CDR3 DNA is TGTGCCAGCAGCTTAGTCGCGCGGGGTACTGGCTACACCTTC. Protein: CASSLVARGTGYTF.

The CDR3 reads CASSGGRGEETQYF. CDR3 DNA sequence: TGCGCCAGCAGCGGGGGCCGGGGAGAAGAGACCCAGTACTTC. This rearrangement joins TRBV5-1 to TRBJ2-5; D possibly corresponds to TRBD1 (6 bases). Germline-derived CDR1 and CDR2 are SGHRS and YFSETQ. Trimming removed 4 bases from V and 3 bases from J, with 13 bases in between. The CDR3 has 14 residues.

This clonotype was seen more than once but under ten times. CDR3 in DNA: TGCAGTGCTAGAGCAACGGGACGACGCACAGATACGCAGTATTTT. This translates into CSARATGRRTDTQYF. The V and J genes are TRBV20-1 and TRBJ2-3; D tentatively reads TRBD1 or TRBD2 (5 bases each). The germline V and J ends were trimmed by 1 base and 1 base, with 12 bases remaining between them. The CDR3 contains 15 residues. CDR1 DFQATT and CDR2 SNEGSKA come from the germline V gene (reference sequence).

This clonotype has just a few counts. The chain recombines TRBV7-2 with TRBJ1-5; 8 positions match TRBD1. Germline CDR1 SGHTA, CDR2 FQGNSA. The CDR3 runs to 16 residues. V shed 5 bases and J 2 bases; nucleotides not matched to a gene: 8. DNA of the CDR3: TGTGCCAGCAGCCAGAACAGGGGGTTTGGCAATCAGCCCCAGCATTTT. It encodes CASSQNRGFGNQPQHF.

J is TRBJ1-6 and V is TRBV9, with a possible D match to TRBD1 (5 bases). The germline V gene has CDR1 SGDLS and CDR2 YYNGEE. V lost 3 bases and J lost 6, with 10 bases in between. This CDR3 is 14 amino acids long. The CDR3 sequence: CASSGGGGNSPLHF. The CDR3, as DNA: TGTGCCAGCAGCGGGGGCGGGGGTAATTCACCCCTCCACTTT.

This clonotype has just a few counts. CDR3 bases: TGTGCCAGCAGCGTTAGCGGGGGGAGAGCAGATGAGCAGTTCTTC. Translated, it gives CASSVSGGRADEQFF. The chain has TRBV7-3 and TRBJ2-1; TRBD2 matches at 10 bases. Germline trimming cut 5 bases from V and 8 bases from J; bases unmatched to any gene: 9. Germline-derived CDR1 and CDR2 are SGHTA and FQGTGA. CDR3 length: 15 residues.

The rearrangement links TRBV2 to TRBJ2-1, with D perhaps matching TRBD2 (5 bases). This CDR3 has 15 amino acids. Trimming took 2 bases from V and 6 from J, leaving 14 bases between them. Germline values: CDR1 SNHLY, CDR2 FYNNEI. The CDR3 coding sequence is TGTGCCAGCAGTGAATTGCTAGCTATTCGCAATGAGCAGTTCTTC. Protein sequence: CASSELLAIRNEQFF.

This clonotype was detected a few times. V usage is TRBV9 and J usage is TRBJ2-3; D is perhaps TRBD1 or TRBD2 (5 bases each). Germline values: CDR1 SGDLS, CDR2 YYNGEE. There are 15 residues in the CDR3. V was cut by 0 bases and J by 5 bases, with 13 bases left in between. The CDR3 loop is CASSVALGTGDTQYF. The CDR3, as DNA: TGTGCCAGCAGCGTAGCCCTCGGGACGGGAGATACGCAGTATTTT. The full variable domain, with the rest looked up from reference TRBV9 and TRBJ2-3, is DSGVTQTPKHLITATGQRVTLRCSPRSGDLSVYWYQQSLDQGLQFLIQYYNGEERAKGNILERFSAQQFPDLHSELNLSSLELGDSALYFCASSVALGTGDTQYFGPGTRLTVL.

This clonotype was found a few times. The genes are TRBV29-1 and TRBJ2-5; possible D gene TRBD2, 5 bases. The V gene's germline CDR1 is SQVTM and CDR2 ANQGSEA. The CDR3 totals 13 residues. Deletions cut 8 bases from V and 1 base from J, with 14 bases between. CDR3 bases: TGCAGCCCCTGTTCGGGGTCCCAAGAGACCCAGTACTTC. Residues: CSPCSGSQETQYF.

The rearrangement joins TRBV4-1 to TRBJ2-5; D possibly corresponds to TRBD2 (5 bases). This CDR3 is 18 amino acids long. V lost 0 bases, J lost 3 bases, and 20 bases lay in between. The germline V gene has CDR1 MGHRA and CDR2 YSYEKL. CDR3 coding DNA: TGCGCCAGCAGCCAAGATCATGCCGGACTCACAACCGAAGAGACCCAGTACTTC. Protein: CASSQDHAGLTTEETQYF.

This clonotype was seen more than once but under ten times. The chain has TRBV10-2 and TRBJ2-1; D is unresolved. Germline V lookup: CDR1 WSHSY, CDR2 SAAADI. The CDR3 has 11 amino acids. V was trimmed by 4 bases and J by 8 bases, leaving 6 bases between them. The CDR3 here is CASSAGYEQFF. The CDR3 DNA follows: TGCGCCAGCAGTGCCGGGTATGAGCAGTTCTTC.

The rearrangement joins TRBV25-1 to TRBJ2-2; 8 nucleotides match TRBD1. CDR1 is MGHDK, CDR2 SYGVNS, per germline. The ends lost 7 bases at V and 1 base at J; junction bases unmatched: 2. The CDR3 contains 14 residues. The CDR3 here is CASNDRGNTGELFF. CDR3 nucleotides: TGTGCCAGCAATGACAGGGGGAACACCGGGGAGCTGTTTTTT.

This sequence joins TRBV11-2 and TRBJ2-1, with D uncertain. The CDR3 is 16 residues long. In germline, CDR1 is SGHAT, CDR2 FQNNGV. V lost 2 bases and J 4 bases, leaving 15 bases between the germline ends. CDR3 nucleotides: TGTGCCAGCAGCTTATCTTTTGGGCTCCAATACAATGAGCAGTTCTTC. Translated: CASSLSFGLQYNEQFF.

The chain links TRBV5-6 to TRBJ2-7; D perhaps matches TRBD1 (6 bases). Germline V gene data show CDR1 as SGHDT and CDR2 as YYEEEE. The CDR3 spans 13 residues. The ends were cut back, 2 bases at V and 4 bases at J, with 10 bases in the middle. The CDR3 sequence is CASSFTGRYEQYF. In DNA form, the CDR3 reads TGTGCCAGCAGCTTTACAGGGCGGTACGAGCAGTACTTC.

This clonotype was counted only a few times. V is TRBV20-1 and J is TRBJ2-7, with D possibly being TRBD1 or TRBD2 (5 bases each). The CDR3 sequence is 12 residues long. Between the trimmed V and J ends, which lost 5 bases and 3 bases, there was a span of 11 bases. Germline CDR1 DFQATT, CDR2 SNEGSKA (reference sequence). In DNA, the CDR3 is TGCAGTGCTGGGGGTTTAGGCTACGAGCAGTACTTC. The encoded protein is CSAGGLGYEQYF.

This clonotype came up a few times. V gene TRBV7-2 combines with J gene TRBJ1-6, with 7 nucleotides matching TRBD1. V shed 3 bases and J 7 bases; nucleotides not matched to a gene: 6. CDR1 SGHTA and CDR2 FQGNSA come from the germline V gene. This CDR3 is 15 amino acids long. The CDR3 sequence: CASSLGQPVNSPLHF. For the CDR3, the DNA is TGTGCCAGCAGCTTGGGACAGCCAGTAAATTCACCCCTCCACTTT.

This chain connects TRBV28 to TRBJ2-3, with 7 bases that match TRBD2. This CDR3 region has 14 residues. Germline V gene data show CDR1 as MDHEN and CDR2 as SYDVKM. Trimming at V came to 4 bases and at J to 2 bases, leaving 3 bases not matched to a gene. CDR3 sequence reads: CASSSAGNTDTQYF. The CDR3 DNA reads TGTGCCAGCAGTTCAGCGGGGAACACAGATACGCAGTATTTT.

In regard to this clonotype: This may be a read error: a much more frequent sequence differs by one nucleotide. The chain links TRBV12-3 or TRBV12-4 to TRBJ2-1; TRBD2 is a possible D gene (6 bases). This CDR3 spans 13 amino acids. V was cut by 5 bases and J by 12 bases, with 17 bases left in between. The CDR3 reads CASSPRDWGVQFF. The CDR3, as DNA: TGTGCCAGCAGTCCCAGGGACTGGGGCGTGCAGTTCTTC.

This clonotype was found many times. The chain employs TRBV12-3 or TRBV12-4 and TRBJ2-6; D uncertain. The CDR3 loop spans 14 amino acids. V was pared by 3 bases and J by 0 bases, with 3 bases between. CDR3 nucleotides: TGTGCCAGCAGTTTGAGCTCTGGGGCCAACGTCCTGACTTTC. The encoded protein is CASSLSSGANVLTF.

This clonotype was detected ten times or more. The genes are TRBV20-1 and TRBJ1-6; no firm D call. Germline V CDR1 and CDR2: DFQATT, SNEGSKA (reference sequence). V was trimmed by 5 bases and J by 6 bases, leaving 20 bases between them. This CDR3 is 16 amino acids long. DNA for the CDR3: TGCAGTGCTGCTATCCTACTCCTAACCCCTAATTCACCCCTCCACTTT. The encoded protein is CSAAILLLTPNSPLHF.

CDR3 loop: CSVKTGTGGTEAFF. DNA for the CDR3: TGCAGCGTTAAAACCGGGACAGGGGGCACTGAAGCTTTCTTT. The V call is TRBV29-1, the J call TRBJ1-1; TRBD1 matches 11 bases. Germline CDR1 and CDR2: SQVTM and ANQGSEA. With V trimmed by 5 bases and J by 4 bases, 6 bases remained unmatched. The CDR3 has 14 amino acids. Full variable domain (outside the CDR3, taken from reference TRBV29-1 and TRBJ1-1): SAVISQKPSRDICQRGTSLTIQCQVDSQVTMMFWYRQQPGQSLTLIATANQGSEATYESGFVIDKFPISRPNLTFSTLTVSNMSPEDSSIYLCSVKTGTGGTEAFFGQGTRLTVV.

There are a few counts of this clonotype. The chain is built from TRBV7-2 and TRBJ2-2; 10 bases map to TRBD2. CDR1 is SGHTA and CDR2 is FQGNSA in the germline V gene. The CDR3 totals 15 residues. V shed 6 bases, J shed 4 bases, and the junction held 5 bases outside the gene matches. The CDR3 spells CASSSSGRGTGELFF. In nucleotides, the CDR3 is TGTGCCAGCAGTTCTAGCGGGAGAGGCACCGGGGAGCTGTTTTTT.